This T cell receptor beta chain was captured in a study of tumor-infiltrating lymphocytes in primary liver carcinoma. Study-level information: Tumors were staged T1-T3 N0M0 and measured about 4 to 11 cm across. Study-wide points: Tumors and blood were compared for top-250-clone fraction, and tumors had the significantly higher value (p = 0.039).

Germline V gene sequence: CDR1 MNHEY, CDR2 SVGAGI. The CDR3 runs to 19 residues. A primer matching the constant region was used to make TCR beta cDNA from approximately 520 ng of total RNA. Generation of the TCR beta libraries relied on three nested multiplex PCR rounds using slightly modified ARM-PCR. Rounds one and two of PCR, each of roughly 10 cycles, were primed with TRBV1-TRBV30 forward primers and a C-beta reverse primer. TCRdb re-called the multiplex PCR reads with MiXCR, one entry per CDR3 protein. The sample records about 320,000 distinct CDR3 sequences, 65% being singletons. Germline DNA was also extracted, with blood RNA taken from unsorted whole blood. Chronic HBV infection was present, with no prior treatment. In regard to this clonotype: Its target is not known. The junction shows a germline mismatch at one end, possibly a read error.

The chain links TRBV6-5 to TRBJ2-2, with 9 bases lining up with TRBD2. The sequencing sample was made of peripheral blood. The receptor was derived from a man aged 35 to 55 with primary liver carcinoma and hepatitis B virus infection. CDR3 sequence reads: CAGSYSTLIAGANTGELFF. The CDR3, as DNA: TGTGCCGGCAGTTACTCGACCCTTATAGCGGGAGCGAACACCGGGGAGCTGTTTTTT.